What follows describes a single T cell receptor (beta chain). Its specificity is unknown. This PCR relied on a set of 60 Vbeta primers and 13 Jbeta primers. Sequencing was performed with immunoSEQ multiplex PCR; in TCRdb, only in-frame clones are kept and a portion is missing. This sample has 100,000 to 150,000 clones, with around 82% found just once. CDR1 and CDR2 (germline): MNHEY, SMNVEV (reference sequence). This CDR3 spans 14 amino acids. The V gene end was trimmed by 4 bases and the J gene end by 9 bases; junction bases not matched to a gene: 11. The data were obtained in a study of cytomegalovirus exposure and HLA in healthy donors. Findings of the study overall: Rare TCR sequences predominated, though certain public TCRs were found in many donors.

The specimen sequenced was PBMCs. The chain combines TRBV27 with TRBJ2-7; 8 bases are shared with TRBD1. The clonotype originates from a young man in good health and CMV-seropositive. In nucleotides, the CDR3 is TGTGCCAGCAGTTCCCCCGGGGAAACAGGGGGGCAGTACTTC. This encodes CASSSPGETGGQYF.